This T cell receptor (beta chain) is from a study of T cell clonality in common variable immunodeficiency. Findings and limits, study-wide: In common variable immunodeficiency, TCR beta chains reportedly carried fewer deletions and N-nucleotide insertions.

Both groups were predominantly of Caucasian heritage. The protocol was immunoSEQ multiplex PCR, while the TCRdb copy is restricted to in-frame clones and leaves out a portion. Observed in the sample are some 60,000 clones, none of them singletons. This clone was recorded many times. What it recognizes is unknown. The CDR3 goes on 3 residues after the read ends, and that part is filled in from the germline J gene. CDR3 length: 15 amino acids. Unmatched junction bases numbered 4, after V lost 3 bases and J lost 5 bases. CDR1 and CDR2 (germline): MGHRA, YSYEKL. The sequencing input was peripheral blood mononuclear cells. This sequence was found in a person aged 18-70 years in good health. This chain links TRBV4-1 with TRBJ2-1; 10 nucleotides agree with TRBD2. The CDR3 loop reads CASSHLAGVNNEQFF. The part of the CDR3 DNA that was read is TGCGCCAGCAGCCACCTAGCGGGAGTAAACAATGAG.